The 8 T cell receptor beta chains given below trace back to one sample, sequenced in a study of shared clonotypes between healthy human individuals. The repertoire was sequenced with immunoSEQ multiplex PCR; TCRdb's copy has only in-frame clones and lacks some. This sample has approximately 720,000 clones, with more than 70% found just once. Sequenced: memory CD4+ T cells sorted from blood. Subset given: CD45RA-negative fraction. The receptors were gathered from a woman aged 25-40 years in good health.

The chain carries TRBV7-6 and TRBJ1-1; unclear D gene. The CDR3 runs to 11 residues. Trimming shortened V by 5 bases and J by 8 bases, and 9 bases separated the two germline ends. Germline V CDR1 and CDR2: SGHVS, FNYEAQ. CDR3 bases: TGTGCCAGCAGCCAGACTTACGAAGCTTTCTTT. Translating gives CASSQTYEAFF.

The chain has TRBV25-1 and TRBJ1-2; D gene ambiguous. Trimming cost V 3 bases and J 2 bases, with 19 bases left between them. Germline lookup yields CDR1 MGHDK and CDR2 SYGVNS. This CDR3 spans 17 amino acids. DNA for the CDR3: TGTGCCAGCAGTGACCCCGACGGCCCCATGGGGAACTATGGCTACACCTTC. Translating gives CASSDPDGPMGNYGYTF.

The chain is built from TRBV28 and TRBJ1-1; D is undetermined. CDR1 is MDHEN, CDR2 SYDVKM, per germline. This CDR3 is built from 12 residues. Trimming cost V 6 bases and J 3 bases, with 8 bases left between them. CDR3 bases: TGTGCCAGCAGAACCTCACACACTGAAGCTTTCTTT. It translates to CASRTSHTEAFF.

The rearrangement uses TRBV7-3 and TRBJ2-1, with 9 bases lining up with TRBD2. Germline lookup yields CDR1 SGHTA and CDR2 FQGTGA. The CDR3 loop spans 16 amino acids. Unmatched junction bases numbered 14, after V lost 5 bases and J lost 9 bases. The CDR3 DNA reads as TGTGCCAGCAGCACCATAGCGGGAGCTCCCTTGGGTGAGCAGTTCTTC. Translating gives CASSTIAGAPLGEQFF.

This clone has ten or more counts. The chain joins TRBV19 to TRBJ1-2, with a possible D match to TRBD1 (6 bases). This CDR3 comprises 16 residues. V lost 1 base and J 8 bases, leaving 20 bases between the germline ends. Germline CDR1 LNHDA, CDR2 SQIVND (reference sequence). CDR3 coding DNA: TGTGCCAGTAGTATAGCTAGTCGCGGCAGGGGAAGCGGCTACACCTTC. Its protein is CASSIASRGRGSGYTF.

This rearrangement joins TRBV7-8 to TRBJ1-1; D possibly corresponds to TRBD1 (5 bases). The germline V and J ends were trimmed by 4 bases and 4 bases, with 16 bases remaining between them. The CDR3 totals 15 residues. Germline CDR1 is SGHVS and CDR2 is FQNEAQ. CDR3 residues: CASSSVLVGGTEAFF. In DNA form, the CDR3 reads TGTGCCAGCAGCTCTGTATTGGTCGGGGGCACTGAAGCTTTCTTT.

The chain carries TRBV6-5 and TRBJ1-2; no firm D call. The CDR3 consists of 15 residues. Germline CDR1 and CDR2: MNHEY and SVGAGI. Trimming stripped 0 bases from V and 2 bases from J, with 10 bases between. The chain's CDR3 is CASSYSIGGNYGYTF. DNA for the CDR3: TGTGCCAGCAGTTACTCGATCGGCGGGAACTATGGCTACACCTTC.

The gene calls are TRBV6-6 and TRBJ2-7; 10 nucleotides agree with TRBD2. The CDR3 length is 12 residues. Unmatched junction bases numbered 3, after V lost 8 bases and J lost 5 bases. Germline V lookup: CDR1 MNHNY, CDR2 SVGAGI (reference sequence). The CDR3 loop is CASQREGHEQYF. DNA of the CDR3: TGTGCCAGCCAGCGGGAGGGCCACGAGCAGTACTTC.